A single TCR beta chain is shown here with its context. Its antigen is still unknown. Germline CDR1 is SGHRS and CDR2 is YFSETQ. The length of the CDR3 is 16 residues. V trimming: 4 bases; J trimming: 4 bases; junction bases outside the gene matches: 13. The sample comes from a study of CD8 T cells in Susac syndrome. Study context: Patients with Susac syndrome who were sequenced included more than 5 with active disease and eight in remission. Study results and limitations: The CD4+ T cell repertoires, which came from Susac syndrome patients, showed no sign of clonal expansion.

RNA, at about 0.45 to 1 ug, was reverse transcribed with random hexamers. Amplification of TCR beta CDR3 used immunoSEQ multiplex PCR across 54 Vbeta and 13 Jbeta. TCRdb re-called the immunoSEQ multiplex PCR reads through MiXCR, storing one row per CDR3 protein. The sample consists of around 150,000 distinct CDR3 sequences, about 94% of them appearing once. The sequenced target, TCR beta, came from blood CD8+ and CD4+ T cells. The clonotype originates from a human donor with Susac syndrome. The V call is TRBV5-1, the J call TRBJ2-7; 8 nucleotides match TRBD2. Sample: CD4+ T cells from PBMCs. The CDR3 here is CASSGGAGGPGYEQYF. The CDR3 bases are TGCGCCAGCAGCGGTGGGGCGGGAGGCCCCGGGTACGAGCAGTACTTC.